Included here is one T cell receptor (beta chain) sequence, with context. These data are taken from a study of regulatory and conventional T cells in RAG deficiency. CDR3 size: 16 residues. Between the trimmed V and J ends, which lost 3 bases and 4 bases, there was a span of 18 bases. The V gene's germline CDR1 is SEHNR and CDR2 FQNEAQ (reference sequence). Genomic DNA came from blood regulatory T cells gated CD4+ CD25-high CD127-low. Profiled with immunoSEQ multiplex PCR; TCRdb holds only in-frame clones, not every one. The sample shows about 7,100 clones, roughly 89% of them seen only once. The same data also went into a second study, on regulatory T cells. That work contributes: Primers: 52 TRBV forward and 13 TRBJ reverse. Regulatory T cells showed the strongest V-J pair restriction and V/J gene skewing among patient repertoires.

Input material: CD127- CD25+ CD4+ Tregs sorted from blood. The chain recombines TRBV7-9 with TRBJ1-2, with a tentative D call TRBD1 (6 bases). This clonotype was sampled from a human donor in good health. The CDR3 DNA follows: TGTGCCAGCAGCTTCAAACTAGCGGGGGCGGGCTATGGCTACACCTTC. It specifies CASSFKLAGAGYGYTF. The complete variable domain, with remaining parts taken from reference TRBV7-9 and TRBJ1-2, reads DTGVSQNPRHKITKRGQNVTFRCDPISEHNRLYWYRQTLGQGPEFLTYFQNEAQLEKSRLLSDRFSAERPKGSFSTLEIQRTEQGDSAMYLCASSFKLAGAGYGYTFGSGTRLTVV.